This TCR beta chain originates from a study of blood T cell repertoires in COVID-19. Overall study context: The origin of the acute and convalescent COVID-19 samples was the United States, Italy and Spain. The cDNA or gDNA used as material had been derived from T cells, B-cell-depleted T cells, or PBMCs.

Per the authors' pipeline: Estimation of nucleated cell counts was performed using reference gene primer amplification. TCRdb's table, derived via immunoSEQ multiplex PCR, lists solely in-frame clones and lacks some. V, J and clone size are those of that table, while D and trimming were read from the DNA. The sample lists around 200,000 clones, over 80% occurring once. Germline lookup yields CDR1 SEHNR and CDR2 FQNEAQ (reference sequence). Losses at the gene ends were 5 bases for V and 6 bases for J; bases not matched to a gene: 7. The CDR3 contains 14 residues. A Seattle source enrolled patients during active infection and followed them longitudinally.

Sequenced material: peripheral blood. The rearrangement joins TRBV7-9 to TRBJ2-3, with 8 bases identical to TRBD2. The TCR sequence derives from a woman in her twenties or thirties with COVID-19, enrolled during active disease. The CDR3 protein is CASSDSGGVDTQYF. In DNA, the CDR3 is TGTGCCAGCAGCGACAGCGGGGGCGTCGATACGCAGTATTTT.